Only a few counts were recorded for the clone carrying this T cell receptor beta chain. Its antigen remains unknown. The data were taken from a study of cytomegalovirus exposure and HLA in healthy donors. PCR amplification relied on 60 Vbeta primers (plus 13 Jbeta primers). Produced via immunoSEQ multiplex PCR; TCRdb's table is partial and in-frame only. Here the sample spans about 70,000 clones, 75% to 90% being singletons. This CDR3 has 14 residues. CDR1 is MGHRA and CDR2 is YSYEKL in the germline V gene. V dropped 0 bases and J dropped 7; count of bases not matched to a gene: 5. The study, taken as a whole, reports: Looking again later, the authors saw that most CMV-associated TCR beta chains seemed HLA-restricted. For presence/absence analyses, sequencing depth was assumed to be roughly uniform across donors.

This receptor was obtained from a woman between 25 and 40 years old in good health and CMV-seropositive. The chain links TRBV4-1 to TRBJ1-1, with 7 bases that match TRBD1. The source material was PBMCs. The CDR3 DNA reads TGCGCCAGCAGCCAAGAAAAACAGGGGAATGAAGCTTTCTTT. Amino acids: CASSQEKQGNEAFF.